These T cell receptor beta chains were read from a single sample in a study of shared clonotypes between healthy human individuals. Produced via immunoSEQ multiplex PCR; TCRdb's table is partial and in-frame only. The sample consists of roughly 1 million clones, around 82% of them appearing once. Sequenced sample: memory CD4+ T cells from PBMCs. These receptors were obtained from a man in his late teens or twenties in good health. Some clones in this sample may be carry-over from other donors' samples. Each CDR3 is given without its conserved first and last residue.

j_call	v_call	cdr3_aa
TRBJ2-3	TRBV30	ASMRTDTQY
TRBJ2-1	TRBV10-3	AISTSLNEQF
TRBJ2-6	TRBV2	ASSLGSSGANVLT
TRBJ1-1	TRBV6-7	ASSYSSERTENTEAF
TRBJ2-7	TRBV14	ASSSGQGPAYEQY
TRBJ1-4	TRBV28	ASSTWSRGNEKLF
TRBJ2-7	TRBV18	ASATGFNYEQY
TRBJ1-2	TRBV4-3	ASSQDRRGSGYT
TRBJ2-1	TRBV11-2	ASSPLASGTGF
TRBJ1-1	TRBV11-1	ASSLEVPQNTEAF
TRBJ1-1	TRBV18	ASSPRSQGGTEAF
TRBJ2-7	TRBV27	ASSTDRGVPYEQY
TRBJ1-5	TRBV25-1	ASSPLGGDSNQPQH
TRBJ1-1	TRBV7-2	ASSIAGHLNTEAF
TRBJ1-1	TRBV5-1	ASSWTGGTHMNTEAF
TRBJ2-2	TRBV2	ASSEGVGELF
TRBJ2-5	TRBV28	ASSLLAGGQETQY
TRBJ2-5	TRBV2	ASSDRNQETQY
TRBJ2-5	TRBV7-2	ASSLDRFRGQY
TRBJ2-5	TRBV2	ASRDSLGGETQY
TRBJ2-7	TRBV19	ASSPLPPVSGRSYEQY
TRBJ2-5	TRBV29-1	SVEEDGETQY
TRBJ2-7	TRBV5-4	ASSIPGTSVEQY
TRBJ1-1	TRBV28	ASSLSTGFEAF
TRBJ1-1	TRBV7-2	ASSSPTGSNTEAF
TRBJ1-1	TRBV19	ASSRTGTGGLNTEAF
TRBJ2-5	TRBV27	ASSLGLAGEETQY
TRBJ2-1	TRBV28	ASNPGGPYNEQF
TRBJ2-2	TRBV5-6	ASSSKLPGQKNTGELF
TRBJ2-1	TRBV14	ASSPTWGGYEPYNEQF
TRBJ2-1	TRBV27	ASSFNSPRQDEQF
TRBJ2-1	TRBV30	ATEIGTGEKGRQF
TRBJ2-2	TRBV27	ASSGGRAIITGELF
TRBJ2-5	TRBV5-1	ASNGQRTETQY
TRBJ1-3	TRBV28	ASSLSGAGNTIY
TRBJ1-1	TRBV6-5	ASSYSERTEAF
TRBJ1-1	TRBV4-1	ASSQGEEGLKRNTEAF
TRBJ2-5	TRBV7-8	ASSPRDRGLETQY
TRBJ2-5	TRBV5-1	ASSPNGASNMGETQY
NA	TRBV6-5	ASTGARPYEQY
TRBJ2-7	TRBV5-1	ASTQGTGLYEQY
TRBJ1-1	TRBV28	ASSNRNRGLNTEAF
TRBJ1-1	TRBV19	ASSYAGATEAF